Following are 7 T cell receptor beta chains from one sample sequenced in a study of T-cell reconstitution after alpha-beta-depleted transplantation in children. Researchers prepared the TCRbeta library using unique molecular identifiers, the study reports. MiXCR was run by TCRdb on the PCR reads, yielding one entry per CDR3 protein. The sample holds around 530,000 distinct CDR3 sequences, about 30% seen once. The sample in question was PBMCs from the stem cell graft donor, obtained from the stem cell graft. The receptors here all came from a human donor who donated a stem cell graft to a child with aplastic anemia.

The chain combines TRBV5-1 with TRBJ1-1, with a possible D match to TRBD1 (6 bases). This CDR3 contains 15 residues. The V gene's germline CDR1 is SGHRS and CDR2 YFSETQ. V was pared by 2 bases and J by 0 bases, with 11 bases between. In nucleotides, the CDR3 is TGCGCCAGCAGCTTTAAGGGGGATATGAACACTGAAGCTTTCTTT. Protein: CASSFKGDMNTEAFF.

The gene calls are TRBV27 and TRBJ1-2; no clear D. Germline lookup yields CDR1 MNHEY and CDR2 SMNVEV (reference sequence). The CDR3 has 13 amino acids. The germline V and J ends were trimmed by 2 bases and 6 bases, with 10 bases remaining between them. The CDR3: CASSLNRADGYTF. The CDR3 DNA follows: TGTGCCAGCAGTTTAAATAGGGCGGATGGCTACACCTTC.

The rearrangement links TRBV30 to TRBJ1-1; D perhaps matches TRBD1 (6 bases). The CDR3 is 17 residues long. Germline assignment: CDR1 GTSNPN and CDR2 SVGIG (reference sequence). The V end lost 3 bases, the J end lost 4 bases, and 24 bases lay between the germline ends. CDR3 sequence: CAWSEKGHPIMGTEAFF. The CDR3, as DNA: TGTGCCTGGAGCGAGAAGGGACACCCCATTATGGGCACTGAAGCTTTCTTT.

This clonotype occurred a few times. V usage is TRBV5-1 and J usage is TRBJ1-1, with TRBD1 matching over 9 bases. V was clipped by 3 bases and J by 4 bases; unmatched bases: 1. This CDR3 spans 13 amino acids. The germline CDR1 and CDR2 sequences are SGHRS and YFSETQ. CDR3 loop: CASSWGQGTEAFF. CDR3 nucleotide sequence: TGCGCCAGCAGCTGGGGACAGGGCACTGAAGCTTTCTTT.

This rearrangement joins TRBV10-2 to TRBJ1-3, with D unresolved. The CDR3 has 15 residues. Germline V CDR1 and CDR2: WSHSY, SAAADI. V gave up 0 bases and J gave up 0 bases, with 6 bases separating them. This CDR3 is CASSESVGSGNTIYF. DNA for the CDR3: TGCGCCAGCAGTGAGTCCGTCGGCTCTGGAAACACCATATATTTT.

This clonotype came up a few times. This chain connects TRBV7-2 to TRBJ2-7, with 8 bases identical to TRBD2. This CDR3 contains 14 residues. With V trimmed by 5 bases and J by 0 bases, 3 bases remained unmatched. Looked up from germline, CDR1 is SGHTA and CDR2 is FQGNSA. The CDR3 nucleotides are TGTGCCAGCAGCCCGAGCGGGAGCTCCTACGAGCAGTACTTC. Residues: CASSPSGSSYEQYF.

A few counts support this clonotype. V and J are TRBV6-1 and TRBJ1-4, with 7 bases identical to TRBD1. Germline CDR1 and CDR2: MNHNS and SASEGT. The V segment lost 6 bases and the J segment 8 bases; nucleotides outside the gene matches: 12. This CDR3 is built from 15 residues. The CDR3, as DNA: TGTGCCAGCAGCCCCACAGGGGCTGGCGGAGAAAAACTGTTTTTT. As protein: CASSPTGAGGEKLFF.